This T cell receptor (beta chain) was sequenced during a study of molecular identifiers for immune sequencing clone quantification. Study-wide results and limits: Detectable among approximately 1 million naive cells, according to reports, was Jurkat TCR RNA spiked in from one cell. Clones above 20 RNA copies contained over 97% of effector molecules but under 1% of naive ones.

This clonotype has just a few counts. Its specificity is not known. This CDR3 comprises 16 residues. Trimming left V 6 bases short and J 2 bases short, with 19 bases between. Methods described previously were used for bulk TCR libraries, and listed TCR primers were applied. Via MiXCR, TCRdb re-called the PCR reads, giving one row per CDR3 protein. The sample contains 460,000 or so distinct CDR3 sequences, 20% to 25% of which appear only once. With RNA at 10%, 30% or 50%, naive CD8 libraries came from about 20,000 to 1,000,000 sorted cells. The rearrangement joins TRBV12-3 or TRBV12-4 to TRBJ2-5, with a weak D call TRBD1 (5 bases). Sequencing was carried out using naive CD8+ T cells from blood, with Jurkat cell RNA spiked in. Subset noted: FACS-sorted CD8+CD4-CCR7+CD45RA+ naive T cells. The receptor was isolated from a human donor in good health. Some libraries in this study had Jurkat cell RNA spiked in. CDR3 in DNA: TGTGCCAGCAGCAGTACAGGTACCGAGGCTCAAGAGACCCAGTACTTC. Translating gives CASSSTGTEAQETQYF.